The rows below give T cell receptor beta chains drawn from one sample of a study of cytomegalovirus exposure and HLA in healthy donors. Sequencing was performed with immunoSEQ multiplex PCR; in TCRdb, only in-frame clones are kept and a portion is missing. The data hold approximately 98,000 clones, with over 75% observed a single time. Sequenced input: PBMCs. The receptors come from a woman aged 18-35 years in good health and CMV-seronegative. Each CDR3 is given with its conserved first and last residue. The D gene is left open where the match is weak. Clone size appears in some rows only: once, few, many, or a class for an expanded clone.

clone_size j_call v_call d_call cdr3_nt cdr3_aa
. TRBJ1-2 TRBV10-3 . TGTGCCATCAGTTGGGCCTATAACTATGGCTACACCTTC CAISWAYNYGYTF
. TRBJ2-1 TRBV20-1 . TGCAGTGCTCCCCAGGGGGGTGAGCAGTTCTTC CSAPQGGEQFF
many TRBJ2-3 TRBV4-2 TRBD2 TGTGCCAGCAGCCAAGAAGCGGGGGGGCCAGATACGCAGTATTTT CASSQEAGGPDTQYF
. TRBJ1-6 TRBV6-5 TRBD1 TGTGCCAGCAGTTCTGGGGACAGACTAAATTCACCCCTCCACTTT CASSSGDRLNSPLHF
. TRBJ1-6 TRBV5-1 . TGCGCCAGCAGCACCGGGGAGGGCGCGGGTAATTCACCCCTCCACTTT CASSTGEGAGNSPLHF
. TRBJ1-2 TRBV9 . TGTGCCAGCAGCTCTAGGTGGAGAGGTGGCTACACCTTC CASSSRWRGGYTF
. TRBJ2-1 TRBV7-9 TRBD1 TGTGCCAGCAGCCCAAGGACAGGGGCGCCCTACAATGAGCAGTTCTTC CASSPRTGAPYNEQFF
few TRBJ1-2 TRBV29-1 TRBD1 TGCAGCGCCTGGACAGGGGGCAGTGGCTACACCTTC CSAWTGGSGYTF
. TRBJ2-3 TRBV29-1 TRBD2 TGCAGCGTTGCGGGACTAGAAGACCCCACAGATACGCAGTATTTT CSVAGLEDPTDTQYF
. TRBJ2-1 TRBV7-9 . TGTGCCACCGGTGATGCCAGGGCCAATGAGCAGTTCTTC CATGDARANEQFF
. TRBJ2-7 TRBV28 . TGTGCCAGCACCCGGACGGGACAGCGGGCGGGCGAGCAGTACTTC CASTRTGQRAGEQYF